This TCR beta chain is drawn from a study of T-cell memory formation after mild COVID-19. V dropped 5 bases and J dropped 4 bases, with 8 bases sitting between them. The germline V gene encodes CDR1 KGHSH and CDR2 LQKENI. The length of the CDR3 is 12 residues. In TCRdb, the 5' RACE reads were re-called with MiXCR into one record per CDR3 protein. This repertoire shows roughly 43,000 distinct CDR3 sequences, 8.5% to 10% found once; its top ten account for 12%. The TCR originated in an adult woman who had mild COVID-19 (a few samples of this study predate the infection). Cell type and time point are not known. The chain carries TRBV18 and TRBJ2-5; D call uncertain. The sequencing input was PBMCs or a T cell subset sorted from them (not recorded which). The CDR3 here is CASSGGLETQYF. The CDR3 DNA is TGTGCCAGCTCAGGCGGTTTAGAGACCCAGTACTTC.